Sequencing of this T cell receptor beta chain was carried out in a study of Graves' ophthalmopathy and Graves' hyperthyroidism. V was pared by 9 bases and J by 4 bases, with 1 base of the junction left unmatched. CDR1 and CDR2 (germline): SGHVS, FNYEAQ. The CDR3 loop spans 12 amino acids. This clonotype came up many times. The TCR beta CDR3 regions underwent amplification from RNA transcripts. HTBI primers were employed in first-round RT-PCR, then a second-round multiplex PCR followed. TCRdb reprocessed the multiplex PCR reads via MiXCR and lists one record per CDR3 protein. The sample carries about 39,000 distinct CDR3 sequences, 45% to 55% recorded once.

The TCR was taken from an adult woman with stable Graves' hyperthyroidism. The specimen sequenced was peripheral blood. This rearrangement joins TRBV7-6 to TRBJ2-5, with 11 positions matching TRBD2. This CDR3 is CASSGRAETQYF. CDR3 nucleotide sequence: TGTGCCAGTAGCGGGAGGGCAGAGACCCAGTACTTC.